The 2 T cell receptor beta chains below all came from one sample that was sequenced in a study of OX40 agonist ivuxolimab in advanced cancers. The library was produced with the immunoSEQ multiplex PCR assay. The source is immuneACCESS, and TCRdb retained only in-frame sequences with V and J called. Part of the clones is not carried over; for the studies checked, unresolved V genes explain less than half of this, and the remainder is unexplained. Within this sample are fewer than 100,000 clones, with around 86% of them counted one time only. The ten largest clones add up to 5.5% to 6.5% of the sample. The material was CD4+ or CD8+ T cells sorted from blood, obtained in a trial of the OX40 agonist ivuxolimab. These receptors originate from an adult with an advanced solid tumor such as melanoma, head and neck, liver or kidney cancer.

The chain joins TRBV25-1 to TRBJ2-2; TRBD2 aligns across 13 bases. Germline CDR1 MGHDK, CDR2 SYGVNS. V lost 4 bases to trimming and J lost 1 base; unmatched junction nucleotides: 6. This CDR3 contains 18 residues. The CDR3 is CASSGRTSGGQNTGELFF. DNA for the CDR3: TGTGCCAGCAGTGGCCGGACTAGCGGGGGTCAGAACACCGGGGAGCTGTTTTTT. The full variable domain, in which reference TRBV25-1 and TRBJ2-2 provide the parts outside the CDR3, is EADIYQTPRYLVIGTGKKITLECSQTMGHDKMYWYQQDPGMELHLIHYSYGVNSTEKGDLSSESTVSRIRTEHFPLTLESARPSHTSQYLCASSGRTSGGQNTGELFFGEGSRLTVL.

The chain links TRBV6-6 to TRBJ1-1; a possible D gene is TRBD1 (5 bases). This CDR3 is built from 14 residues. Trimming pared 7 bases from V and 1 base from J, leaving 13 bases between. Looked up from germline, CDR1 is MNHNY and CDR2 is SVGAGI (reference sequence). The CDR3 loop is CASNLGLKNTEAFF. CDR3 DNA: TGTGCCAGCAACCTGGGACTCAAGAACACTGAAGCTTTCTTT.